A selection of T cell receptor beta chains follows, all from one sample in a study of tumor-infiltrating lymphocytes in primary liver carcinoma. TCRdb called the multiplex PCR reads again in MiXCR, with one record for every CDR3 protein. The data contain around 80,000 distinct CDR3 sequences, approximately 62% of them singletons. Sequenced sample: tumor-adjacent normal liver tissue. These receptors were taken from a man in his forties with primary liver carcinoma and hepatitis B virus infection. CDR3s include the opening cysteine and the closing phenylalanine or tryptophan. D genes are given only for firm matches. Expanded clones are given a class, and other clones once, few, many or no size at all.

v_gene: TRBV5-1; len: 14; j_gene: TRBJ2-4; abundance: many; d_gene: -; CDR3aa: CASSFGTLENIQYF; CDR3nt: TGCGCCAGCAGCTTCGGGACTCTGGAAAACATTCAGTACTTC
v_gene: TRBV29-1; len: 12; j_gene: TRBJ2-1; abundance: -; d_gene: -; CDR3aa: CNVEAGLNEQFF; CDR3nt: TGCAACGTTGAAGCTGGTCTAAATGAGCAGTTCTTC
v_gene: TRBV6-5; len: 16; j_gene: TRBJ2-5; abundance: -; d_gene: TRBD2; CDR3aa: CASSYSSGAGGETQYF; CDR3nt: TGTGCCAGCAGTTACTCGAGCGGGGCCGGAGGGGAGACCCAGTACTTC
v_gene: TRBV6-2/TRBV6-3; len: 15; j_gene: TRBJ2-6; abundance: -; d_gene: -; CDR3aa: CVTLPHETGANVLTF; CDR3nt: TGTGTCACCCTCCCCCACGAGACTGGGGCCAACGTCTTGACTTTC
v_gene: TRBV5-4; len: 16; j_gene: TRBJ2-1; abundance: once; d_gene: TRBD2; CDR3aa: CASSPSSGRGPGEQFF; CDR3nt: TGTGCCAGCAGCCCTAGTAGCGGGAGAGGACCAGGCGAGCAGTTCTTC
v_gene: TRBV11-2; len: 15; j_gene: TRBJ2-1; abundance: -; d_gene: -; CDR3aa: CASSLGFGGGYEQFF; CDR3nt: TGTGCCAGCAGCTTAGGGTTCGGTGGGGGGTATGAGCAGTTCTTC
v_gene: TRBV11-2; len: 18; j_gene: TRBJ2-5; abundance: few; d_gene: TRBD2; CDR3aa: CASSLGQWSGGRGETQYF; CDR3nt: TGTGCCAGCAGCTTAGGTCAGTGGTCTGGCGGGAGAGGAGAGACCCAGTACTTC
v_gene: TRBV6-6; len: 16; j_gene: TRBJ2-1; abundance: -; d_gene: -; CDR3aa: CAIRPYIESSYNEQFF; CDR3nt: TGTGCCATCAGGCCCTACATAGAATCAAGCTACAATGAGCAGTTCTTC
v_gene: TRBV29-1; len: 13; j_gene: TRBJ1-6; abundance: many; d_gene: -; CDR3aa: CSASKARNSPLHF; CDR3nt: TGCAGCGCTTCGAAGGCCAGAAATTCACCCCTCCACTTT
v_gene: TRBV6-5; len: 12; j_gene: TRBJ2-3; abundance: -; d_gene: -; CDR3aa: CANSTATDTQYF; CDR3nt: TGTGCCAACTCAACCGCCACAGATACCCAGTATTTT
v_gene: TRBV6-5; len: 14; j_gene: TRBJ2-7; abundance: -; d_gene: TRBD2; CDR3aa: CASSRGVAGGEQYF; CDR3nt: TGTGCCAGCAGTCGTGGAGTAGCGGGAGGCGAGCAGTACTTC
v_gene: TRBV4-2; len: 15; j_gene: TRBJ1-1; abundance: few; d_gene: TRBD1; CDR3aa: CASSQEVTGGTEAFF; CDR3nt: TGTGCCAGCAGCCAAGAGGTGACAGGGGGCACTGAAGCTTTCTTT
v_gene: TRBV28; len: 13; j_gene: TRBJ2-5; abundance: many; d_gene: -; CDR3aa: CASSLGSTETQYF; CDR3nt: TGTGCCAGCAGTTTAGGGTCTACAGAGACCCAGTACTTC
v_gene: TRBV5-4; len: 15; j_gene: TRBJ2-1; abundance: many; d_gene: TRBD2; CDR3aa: CASSLGLAGYNEQFF; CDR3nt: TGTGCCAGCAGCTTAGGCCTAGCGGGCTACAATGAGCAGTTCTTC
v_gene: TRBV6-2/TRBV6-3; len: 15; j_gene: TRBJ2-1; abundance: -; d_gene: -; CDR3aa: CVSSHSMGVVDEQFF; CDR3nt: TGTGTCAGCAGTCACTCGATGGGGGTTGTTGATGAGCAGTTCTTC
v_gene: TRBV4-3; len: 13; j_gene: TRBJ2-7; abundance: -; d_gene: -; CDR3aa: CESSQDSSTEQYF; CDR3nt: TGCGAGAGCAGCCAAGATAGTTCGACCGAGCAGTACTTC